The next 5 T cell receptor beta chains were all read from a single sample in a study of T cell repertoires in cytomegalovirus infection. These receptors' antigens are unknown. From the reads, TCRdb called clonotypes with MiXCR, one entry per CDR3 protein. The sample shows under 500,000 distinct CDR3 sequences, about two fifths of them seen only once. The material sequenced was cultured PBMCs, taken from culture after CMV antigen stimulation. Receptors were obtained from a human donor in good health (CMV status not recorded). Some clones in this sample may be carry-over from other donors' samples.

There are a few counts of this clonotype. This clone may be a read error of a much larger clone one base away. V gene TRBV11-2 combines with J gene TRBJ2-3; D ambiguous. The CDR3 is made up of 16 amino acids. Trimming cost V 1 base and J 0 bases, with 11 bases left between them. Germline loops: CDR1 SGHAT, CDR2 FQNNGV. The CDR3 region is CASSLGTPPSTDTQYF. The CDR3 DNA is TGTGCCAGCAGCTTAGGGACCCCTCCTAGCACAGATACGCAGTATTTT.

The chain couples TRBV14 to TRBJ1-4; D may be TRBD1 (6 bases). CDR3 length equals 17 residues. Germline loops: CDR1 SGHDN, CDR2 FVKESK. Trimming removed 1 base from V and 0 bases from J, with 12 bases in between. CDR3 in DNA: TGTGCCAGCAGCCAAGGACAGGAGCAAGCAACTAATGAAAAACTGTTTTTT. Its translation: CASSQGQEQATNEKLFF.

This chain uses TRBV6-6 with TRBJ1-1, with TRBD1 matching 8 bases. Germline values: CDR1 MNHNY, CDR2 SVGAGI (reference sequence). J lost 5 bases, V lost 0 bases, and 5 bases had no gene match. The CDR3 length is 15 residues. The CDR3 protein is CASSYSGNRGTEAFF. The CDR3 DNA is TGTGCCAGCAGTTACTCGGGGAACAGGGGGACTGAAGCTTTCTTT.

Comment on this clonotype: The junction differs from germline at one of its ends, possibly a read error. The chain has TRBV2 and TRBJ2-3; no clear D gene. The CDR3 spans 14 residues. Germline CDR1 and CDR2: SNHLY and FYNNEI. The CDR3 DNA sequence: TGTGCCAGCAGTGCCTTATTACGCACTGATACGCAGTATTTT. This translates into CASSALLRTDTQYF.

This clonotype was recorded at least ten times. The chain couples TRBV7-8 to TRBJ2-3; the D gene is possibly TRBD1 (6 bases). Germline V gene lookup returns CDR1 SGHVS and CDR2 FQNEAQ. Trimming removed 5 bases at V and 5 bases at J, with 14 bases between. This CDR3 comprises 14 residues. CDR3 DNA sequence: TGTGCCAGCAGCCAAAGCTGGGGGCGAGATACGCAGTATTTT. Its protein is CASSQSWGRDTQYF.